This TCR beta chain is from a study of T cell repertoires in cytomegalovirus infection. Study summary: In public TCR beta signatures, there were indications of both CMV infection and matching HLA type.

TCRdb re-called the reads with MiXCR, one entry per CDR3 protein. The top ten clones hold roughly 8% of a sample with roughly 600,000 distinct CDR3 sequences, 20% to 25% of them seen once. CDR3 size: 14 residues. Germline values: CDR1 SGHKS, CDR2 YYEKEE (reference sequence). V gave up 7 bases and J gave up 1 base; unmatched junction bases: 6. In regard to this clonotype: The antigen is unknown.

Broader study findings: HLA-C-restricted CMV-specific TCR beta clonotypes were dominant in the ex vivo response. Summed frequency of public TCR beta families distinguished CMV carriers with the relevant HLA.

The sequenced material came from CD8+ T cells from PBMCs. The sequence was obtained from a human donor in good health (CMV status not recorded). Some clones in this sample may be carry-over from other donors' samples. The chain has TRBV5-5 and TRBJ2-3, with 7 bases identical to TRBD1. In nucleotides, the CDR3 is TGTGCCAGCGTCCGGCAGGGGGGCACAGATACGCAGTATTTT. Protein: CASVRQGGTDTQYF.